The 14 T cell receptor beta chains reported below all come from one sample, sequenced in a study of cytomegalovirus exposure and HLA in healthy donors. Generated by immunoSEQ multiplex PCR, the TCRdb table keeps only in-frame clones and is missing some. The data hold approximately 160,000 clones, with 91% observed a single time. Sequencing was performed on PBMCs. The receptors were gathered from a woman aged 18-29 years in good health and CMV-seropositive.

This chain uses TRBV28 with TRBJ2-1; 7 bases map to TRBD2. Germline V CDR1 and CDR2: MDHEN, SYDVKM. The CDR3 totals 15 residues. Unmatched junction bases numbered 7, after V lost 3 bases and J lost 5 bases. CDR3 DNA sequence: TGTGCCAGCAGTTTTTCGGGGGAGGGAAACAATGAGCAGTTCTTC. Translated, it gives CASSFSGEGNNEQFF.

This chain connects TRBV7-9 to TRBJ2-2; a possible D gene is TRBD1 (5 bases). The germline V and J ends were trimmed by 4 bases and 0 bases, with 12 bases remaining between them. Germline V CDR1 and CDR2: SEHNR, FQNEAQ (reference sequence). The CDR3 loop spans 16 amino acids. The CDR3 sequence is CASSSTDTSNTGELFF. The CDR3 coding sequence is TGTGCCAGCAGCTCGACAGATACCTCGAACACCGGGGAGCTGTTTTTT.

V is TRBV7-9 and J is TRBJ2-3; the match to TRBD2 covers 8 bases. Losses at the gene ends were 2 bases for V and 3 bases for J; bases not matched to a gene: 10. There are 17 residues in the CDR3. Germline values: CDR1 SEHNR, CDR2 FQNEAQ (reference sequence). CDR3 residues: CASSLSRGLGVTDTQYF. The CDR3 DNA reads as TGTGCCAGCAGCTTATCAAGGGGACTAGGAGTGACAGATACGCAGTATTTT.

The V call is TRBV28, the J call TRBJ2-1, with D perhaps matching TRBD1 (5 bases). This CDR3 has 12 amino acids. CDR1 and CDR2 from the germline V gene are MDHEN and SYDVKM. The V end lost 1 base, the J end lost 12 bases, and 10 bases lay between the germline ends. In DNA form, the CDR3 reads TGTGCCAGCAGTTTATCACAGGATTGGCAGTTCTTC. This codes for CASSLSQDWQFF.

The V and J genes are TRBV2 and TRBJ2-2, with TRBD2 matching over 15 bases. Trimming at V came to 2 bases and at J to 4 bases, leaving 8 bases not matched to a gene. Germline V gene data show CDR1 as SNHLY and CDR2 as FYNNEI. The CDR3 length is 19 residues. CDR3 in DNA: TGTGCCAGCAGTGAACCCCCGGGACTAGCGGGGGGAGGCACCGGGGAGCTGTTTTTT. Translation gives CASSEPPGLAGGGTGELFF.

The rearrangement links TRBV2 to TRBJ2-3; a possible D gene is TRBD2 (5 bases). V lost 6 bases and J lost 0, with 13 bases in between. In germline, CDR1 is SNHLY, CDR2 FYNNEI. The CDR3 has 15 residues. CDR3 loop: CASRRGRASTDTQYF. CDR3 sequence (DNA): TGTGCCAGCAGAAGAGGGAGAGCTAGCACAGATACGCAGTATTTT.

CDR3 nucleotide sequence: TGTGCCAGCCAGGGACTAGCGGGAGCCGAGCAGTACTTC. This codes for CASQGLAGAEQYF. The rearrangement joins TRBV25-1 to TRBJ2-7; 14 bases line up with TRBD2. The ends lost 8 bases at V and 6 bases at J; junction bases unmatched: 3. The germline V gene encodes CDR1 MGHDK and CDR2 SYGVNS. The CDR3 length is 13 residues.

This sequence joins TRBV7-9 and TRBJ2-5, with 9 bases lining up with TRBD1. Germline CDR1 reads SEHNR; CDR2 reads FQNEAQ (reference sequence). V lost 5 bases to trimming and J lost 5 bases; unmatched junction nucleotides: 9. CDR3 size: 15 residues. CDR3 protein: CASSPEGQGMETQYF. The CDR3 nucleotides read TGTGCCAGCAGCCCGGAGGGACAGGGTATGGAGACCCAGTACTTC.

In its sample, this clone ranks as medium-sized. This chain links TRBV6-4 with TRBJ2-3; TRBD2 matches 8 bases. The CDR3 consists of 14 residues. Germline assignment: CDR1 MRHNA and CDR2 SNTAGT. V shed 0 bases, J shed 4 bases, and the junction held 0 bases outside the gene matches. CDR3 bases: TGTGCCAGCAGTGACTCTAGCGGGGCAGATACGCAGTATTTT. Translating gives CASSDSSGADTQYF.

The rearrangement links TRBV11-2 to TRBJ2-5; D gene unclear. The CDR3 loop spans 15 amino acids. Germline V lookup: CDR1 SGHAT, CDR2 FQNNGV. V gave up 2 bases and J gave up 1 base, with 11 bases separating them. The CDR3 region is CASSLLVRGQETQYF. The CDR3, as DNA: TGTGCCAGCAGCTTATTGGTTCGCGGCCAAGAGACCCAGTACTTC.

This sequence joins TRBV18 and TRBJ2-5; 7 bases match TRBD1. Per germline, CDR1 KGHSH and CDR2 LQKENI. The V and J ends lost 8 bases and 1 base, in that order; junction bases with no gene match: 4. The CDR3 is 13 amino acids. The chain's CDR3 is CASQRTGQETQYF. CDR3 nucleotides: TGTGCCAGCCAAAGGACAGGCCAAGAGACCCAGTACTTC.

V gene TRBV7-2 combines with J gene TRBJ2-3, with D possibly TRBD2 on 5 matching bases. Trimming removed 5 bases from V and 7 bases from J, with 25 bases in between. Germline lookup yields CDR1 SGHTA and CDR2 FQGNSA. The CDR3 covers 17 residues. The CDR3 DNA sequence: TGTGCCAGCAGCCCCTCACCCCAGCGGTACCCTCGGAATACGCAGTATTTT. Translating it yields CASSPSPQRYPRNTQYF.

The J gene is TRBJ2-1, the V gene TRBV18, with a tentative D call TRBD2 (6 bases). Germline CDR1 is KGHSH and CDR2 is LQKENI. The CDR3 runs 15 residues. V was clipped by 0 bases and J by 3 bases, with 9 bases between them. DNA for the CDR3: TGTGCCAGCTCACCACCAGGGACTGACTACAATGAGCAGTTCTTC. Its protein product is CASSPPGTDYNEQFF.

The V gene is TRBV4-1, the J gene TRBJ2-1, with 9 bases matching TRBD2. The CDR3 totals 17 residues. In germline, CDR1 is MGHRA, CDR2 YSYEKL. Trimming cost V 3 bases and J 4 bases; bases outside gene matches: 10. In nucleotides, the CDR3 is TGCGCCAGCAGCCAGCGAATTGCGAGCGGGGGGTACAATGAGCAGTTCTTC. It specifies CASSQRIASGGYNEQFF.